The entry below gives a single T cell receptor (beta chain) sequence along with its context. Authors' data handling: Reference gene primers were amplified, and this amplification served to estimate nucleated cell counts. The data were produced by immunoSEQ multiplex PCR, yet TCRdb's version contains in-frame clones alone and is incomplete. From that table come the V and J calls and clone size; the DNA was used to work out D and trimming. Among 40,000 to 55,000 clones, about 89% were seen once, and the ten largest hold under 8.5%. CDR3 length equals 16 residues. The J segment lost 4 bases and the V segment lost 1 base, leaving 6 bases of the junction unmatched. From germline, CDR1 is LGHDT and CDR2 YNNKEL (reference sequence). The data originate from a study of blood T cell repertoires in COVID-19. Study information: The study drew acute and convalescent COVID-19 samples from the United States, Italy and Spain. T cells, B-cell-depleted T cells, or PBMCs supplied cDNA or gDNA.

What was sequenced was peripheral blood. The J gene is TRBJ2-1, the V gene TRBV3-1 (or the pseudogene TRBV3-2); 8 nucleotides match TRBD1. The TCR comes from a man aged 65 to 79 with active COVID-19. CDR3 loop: CASSQGTGIQYNEQFF. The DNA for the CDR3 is TGTGCCAGCAGCCAAGGGACAGGGATACAATACAATGAGCAGTTCTTC.